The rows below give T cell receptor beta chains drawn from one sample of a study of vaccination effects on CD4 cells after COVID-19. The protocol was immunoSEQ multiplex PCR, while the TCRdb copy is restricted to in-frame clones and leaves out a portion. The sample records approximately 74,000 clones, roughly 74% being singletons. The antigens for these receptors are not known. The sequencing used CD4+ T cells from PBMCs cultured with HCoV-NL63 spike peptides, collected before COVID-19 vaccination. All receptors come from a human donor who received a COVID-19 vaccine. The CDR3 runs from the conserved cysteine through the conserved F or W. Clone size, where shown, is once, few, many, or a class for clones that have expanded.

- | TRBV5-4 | CASSPAGGANGAFF
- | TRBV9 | CASSVEGRDSTDTQYF
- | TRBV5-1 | CASSRWGLLTAITDTQYF
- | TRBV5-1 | CASSSGQGQETQYF
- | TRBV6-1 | CASSEAPYSPQETQYF
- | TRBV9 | CASSPHAGQTNSPLHF
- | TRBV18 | CASSPMTGDLRNTIYF
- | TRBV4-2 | CASSQFSGAAFSGANVLTF
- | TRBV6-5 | CASSRLGTNTDTQYF
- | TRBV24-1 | CATSDGTANYGYTF
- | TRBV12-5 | CASGLVRETQYF
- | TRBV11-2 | CASSLVGGSPLHF
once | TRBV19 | CASSIRGFIGTGVTDTQYF
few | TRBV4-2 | CASSRDRAGLAFF
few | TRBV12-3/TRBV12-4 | CASRPSINEQFF
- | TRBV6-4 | CASSSGQNSPYGYTF
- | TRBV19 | CASSTTGGGQPQHF
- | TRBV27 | CASTSGRRNNSPLHF
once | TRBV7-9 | CASSPQSRSLYGYTF
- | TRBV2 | CASQRRGARETQYF
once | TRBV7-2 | CASSLDSNSNQPQHF
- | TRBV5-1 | CASSPGSENEQFF
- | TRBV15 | CATSDSGGATGELFF
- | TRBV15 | CATSTWRGENIQYF
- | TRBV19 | CASSPDRGLGTEAFF
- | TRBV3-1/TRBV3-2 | CASSQGDRHTTIYF
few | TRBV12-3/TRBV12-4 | CASSSDGNQPQHF
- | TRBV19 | CASADRGGAGANVLTF
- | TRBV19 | CASSPRTGVDTEAFF
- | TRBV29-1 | CSVVSPLRAEAFF
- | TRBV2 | CASRELAGGPKETQYF
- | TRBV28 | CASSLLGGAKADTQYF
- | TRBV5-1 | CASSPQTANTEAFF
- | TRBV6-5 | CASSTTGKAEAFF
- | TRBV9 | CASSIGTNQETQYF
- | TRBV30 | CAWRTGVRETQYF
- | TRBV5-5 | CASSDETHYGYTF
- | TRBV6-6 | CASSYSKKPTDGYTF
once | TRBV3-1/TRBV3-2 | CASSLGGGLNTGELFF
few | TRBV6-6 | CASTIRTGGETQYF
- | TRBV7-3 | CASSSAGVETQYF
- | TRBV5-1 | CASSRTSGLHQETQYF
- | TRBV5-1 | CASSLAGQVMNTEAFF
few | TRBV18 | CASSPLPKAEKLFF
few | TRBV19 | CASSITVYQPQHF
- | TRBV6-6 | CASSYSKGQNEKLFF
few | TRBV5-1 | CASSPMGSKETQYF
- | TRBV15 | CATSRGTGYSYTQYF
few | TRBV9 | CASSASLNTEAFF
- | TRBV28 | CASRRGDRRNTEAFF
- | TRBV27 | CASSLGRGREDQPQHF
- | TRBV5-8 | CASPSSVGGEAFF
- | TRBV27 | CASSIGGIYGYTF
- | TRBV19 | CASSMGDPNRWTQYF
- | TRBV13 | CASSQREGGTNTEAFF